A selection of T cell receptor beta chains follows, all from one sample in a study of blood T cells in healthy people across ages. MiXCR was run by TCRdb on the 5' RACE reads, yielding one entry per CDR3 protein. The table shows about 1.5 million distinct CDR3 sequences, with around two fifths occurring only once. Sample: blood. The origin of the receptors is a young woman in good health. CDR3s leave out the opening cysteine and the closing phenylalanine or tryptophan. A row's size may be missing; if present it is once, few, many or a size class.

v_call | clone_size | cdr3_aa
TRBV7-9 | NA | ASSFMTVYEQY
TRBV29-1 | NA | GVLADRAQAF
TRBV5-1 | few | ASSLGTSGSWDTQY
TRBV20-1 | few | SASGGFTYNEQF
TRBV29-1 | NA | STPNRGQETQY
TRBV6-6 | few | ASATGGEQF
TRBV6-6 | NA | ASSATGQGLAYEQY
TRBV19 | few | ASSPGGGAPEQF
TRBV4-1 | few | ASSQSGLAGYNEQF
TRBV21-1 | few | ASSKTSGTPNEQY